Included here is one TCR beta chain sequence, with context. The V gene lost 5 bases and the J gene lost 5 bases, with 6 bases spanning the gap. CDR1 SEHNR and CDR2 FQNEAQ come from the germline V gene (reference sequence). The CDR3 consists of 11 residues. This sample was included in a study of blood T cell repertoires in COVID-19. In the study overall: PBMCs, B-cell-depleted T cells, or T cells provided the cDNA or gDNA that made up the material.

Method: immunoSEQ multiplex PCR; TCRdb's copy keeps in-frame clones and lacks some. The sample contains a few hundred thousand clones, 75% to 90% of which appear only once. Participants were aged about 18 to 89 years, lived in over 20 US areas, and enrolled virtually. Participants had their cohort set by participant-reported clinical history. This receptor was identified in a man aged 25 to 40 who had recovered from COVID-19. This sequence joins TRBV7-9 and TRBJ1-2; D unresolved. Sequenced input: PBMCs or T cells enriched from blood (not recorded which). DNA of the CDR3: TGTGCCAGCAGCCGAGGGTATGGCTACACCTTC. It specifies CASSRGYGYTF.